The 14 T cell receptor beta chains in this list originate from one sample, sequenced in a study of blood T cell repertoires in COVID-19 (dated by TCRdb to the early 2020s). The library was generated by the immunoSEQ multiplex PCR assay. This is the immuneACCESS table as TCRdb keeps it, with only in-frame sequences that have V and J called. A part of the clones is gone; compared with another copy, unresolved V genes explain less than half, and the rest is unexplained. In all, the sample holds about 180,000 clones, and 80% to 85% of those were seen once. Clones ranked in the top ten supply roughly 13% of the sample. The sequenced sample consisted of peripheral blood. The receptors shown here come from a man aged 18 to 30 with active or convalescent COVID-19.

This clone was seen a handful of times. The rearrangement joins TRBV27 to TRBJ1-3; D uncertain. Germline assignment: CDR1 MNHEY and CDR2 SMNVEV (reference sequence). The CDR3 totals 13 residues. V lost 6 bases, J lost 0 bases, and 6 bases lay in between. The CDR3 loop is CASRTVSGNTIYF. CDR3 coding DNA: TGTGCCAGCAGAACAGTCTCTGGAAACACCATATATTTT.

V gene TRBV5-1 combines with J gene TRBJ1-3, with 11 bases fitting TRBD1. Germline loops: CDR1 SGHRS, CDR2 YFSETQ. V shed 4 bases and J 2 bases; nucleotides not matched to a gene: 5. This CDR3 contains 16 residues. CDR3 DNA sequence: TGCGCCAGCAGCGACGGACAGGGGGCCCCTGGAAACACCATATATTTT. This gives the protein CASSDGQGAPGNTIYF.

The chain combines TRBV7-6 with TRBJ2-5, with a possible D match to TRBD2 (6 bases). The V and J ends lost 0 bases and 5 bases respectively, with 16 bases between them. The CDR3 sequence is 16 residues long. CDR1 is SGHVS and CDR2 is FNYEAQ in the germline V gene. CDR3 nucleotides: TGTGCCAGCAGCTTAGCTGGCGGGACCACCGGGGAGACCCAGTACTTC. Protein sequence: CASSLAGGTTGETQYF.

This clone turned up a few times. J is TRBJ1-2 and V is TRBV5-1; D may be TRBD1 (5 bases). Trimming pared 4 bases from V and 4 bases from J, leaving 14 bases between. The germline CDR1 and CDR2 sequences are SGHRS and YFSETQ. The CDR3 is 14 residues long. The CDR3 nucleotides are TGCGCCAGCAGCCAAACTGACAGTAGCTATGGCTACACCTTC. This encodes CASSQTDSSYGYTF.

This clone was recorded a few times. The chain uses TRBV4-3 and TRBJ1-2, with no clear D. V lost 0 bases and J 14 bases, leaving 19 bases between the germline ends. This CDR3 comprises 14 residues. CDR1 is LGHNA, CDR2 YSLEER, per germline. The CDR3 sequence: CASSQDTGRRANTF. The CDR3 nucleotides read TGCGCCAGCAGCCAAGATACTGGGAGGAGGGCTAATACCTTC.

The chain couples TRBV29-1 to TRBJ2-5; D is possibly TRBD1 (6 bases). Looked up from germline, CDR1 is SQVTM and CDR2 is ANQGSEA. This CDR3 has 14 amino acids. The V and J ends lost 3 bases and 5 bases respectively, with 16 bases between them. CDR3 region: CSVDRQGRRETQYF. The CDR3 DNA sequence: TGCAGCGTTGATCGGCAGGGGCGACGGGAGACCCAGTACTTC.

This clone has just one count. The chain recombines TRBV6-5 with TRBJ1-2; D is undetermined. The V end lost 8 bases, the J end lost 2 bases, and 15 bases lay between the germline ends. This CDR3 is 14 amino acids long. Germline V CDR1 and CDR2: MNHEY, SVGAGI. Written as DNA, the CDR3 is TGTGCCAGCCGGAGGGTTGGTAGGAACTATGGCTACACCTTC. Translating gives CASRRVGRNYGYTF.

A single count supports this clone. J is TRBJ2-1 and V is TRBV7-8, with a weak D call TRBD1 (6 bases). Trimming stripped 1 base from V and 4 bases from J, with 11 bases between. This CDR3 contains 15 residues. Germline CDR1 is SGHVS and CDR2 is FQNEAQ. CDR3 loop: CASSLVGGPYNEQFF. The CDR3, as DNA: TGTGCCAGCAGCTTAGTTGGGGGCCCTTACAATGAGCAGTTCTTC.

This clone was recorded a few times. The chain uses TRBV21-1 and TRBJ1-2; the table's D call, TRBD1, has no DNA check behind it. TRBV21-1 is designated a pseudogene. This CDR3 spans 16 amino acids. CDR3 protein: CASSKALAGPNYGYTF. The CDR3 DNA sequence: TGTGCCAGCAGCAAAGCGCTTGCAGGCCCGAACTATGGCTACACCTTC.

This chain links TRBV5-4 with TRBJ1-3; 9 bases align to TRBD1. CDR1 and CDR2 from the germline V gene are SGHNT and YYREEE (reference sequence). Trimming took 2 bases from V and 1 from J; bases not matched to a gene: 1. The CDR3 covers 15 residues. The CDR3 loop reads CASSFGQGSGNTIYF. The CDR3 DNA reads as TGTGCCAGCAGCTTCGGACAGGGGTCTGGAAACACCATATATTTT.

The V gene is TRBV11-3, the J gene TRBJ2-2; D gene uncertain. The CDR3 consists of 12 residues. V gave up 4 bases and J gave up 8 bases, with 8 bases separating them. Germline assignment: CDR1 SGHNT and CDR2 YENEEA. The CDR3 DNA sequence: TGTGCCAGCAGCTCCTCAGTTGGGGAGCTGTTTTTT. The encoded protein is CASSSSVGELFF.

The V call is TRBV4-1, the J call TRBJ1-1, with D tentatively TRBD1 (6 bases). The CDR3 spans 15 residues. Looked up from germline, CDR1 is MGHRA and CDR2 is YSYEKL. Trimming took 4 bases from V and 5 from J, leaving 17 bases between them. As DNA, the CDR3 is TGCGCCAGCAGCCGAACAGGGTCCGAGCGAACTGAAGCTTTCTTT. This encodes CASSRTGSERTEAFF.

J is TRBJ1-1 and V is TRBV19; D gene uncertain. The CDR3 sequence is 13 residues long. V gave up 3 bases and J gave up 3 bases, with 8 bases separating them. Germline CDR1 LNHDA, CDR2 SQIVND (reference sequence). CDR3 sequence: CASSMTADTEAFF. The CDR3 DNA is TGTGCCAGTAGTATGACCGCGGACACTGAAGCTTTCTTT.

The chain employs TRBV6-5 and TRBJ1-4, with TRBD1 identical over 8 bases. CDR1 and CDR2 (germline): MNHEY, SVGAGI. The CDR3 is 15 residues long. The V and J ends lost 4 bases and 4 bases, in that order; junction bases with no gene match: 5. The DNA of the CDR3 is TGTGCCAGCAGTTCCCGAGACAGGGGTAATGAAAAACTGTTTTTT. It specifies CASSSRDRGNEKLFF.